The clone carrying this T cell receptor (beta chain) was detected ten times or more. Antigen: not known. This sample stems from a study of siplizumab effects on memory and regulatory T cells. Measured with immunoSEQ multiplex PCR; TCRdb has only the in-frame clones, and not every one. Here the sample spans about 15,000 clones, less than 50% being singletons. CDR1 MNHNS and CDR2 SASEGT come from the germline V gene. The CDR3 has 12 amino acids. Trimming removed 8 bases at V and 4 bases at J, with 11 bases between. It was at 37°C and for roughly six days that the mixed lymphocyte reaction cells were cocultured.

Sequencing was performed on CFSE-low (dividing) CD4+ T cells sorted from an allogeneic mixed lymphocyte reaction. The sequence was obtained from a human donor in good health; the cells came from an allogeneic mixed lymphocyte reaction. Some clones in this sample may be carry-over from other donors' samples. The V and J genes are TRBV6-1 and TRBJ1-2; D uncertain. The CDR3 nucleotides read TGTGCCAGCGCTGTAGGTCTCTATGGCTACACCTTC. It codes for CASAVGLYGYTF.